This is a list of T cell receptor beta chains from one sample in a study of cytomegalovirus exposure and HLA in healthy donors. This table comes from immunoSEQ multiplex PCR, and its TCRdb copy is limited to in-frame clones, with some not included. The table has roughly 250,000 clones, around 89% seen once. Material: PBMCs. The receptor set was obtained from a woman in her late teens or twenties in good health and CMV-seronegative. Each CDR3 is given with its conserved first and last residue. Fields, in order: D gene, V gene, J gene, clone size, CDR3 DNA, CDR3 protein. The D gene is left open where the match is weak. Size tells how often a clone was seen (once, few, many) or the class of an expanded clone, and some rows leave it out.

>.|TRBV6-5|TRBJ2-1|.
TGTGCCAGCAGTTACACTAGCCTGAATGAGCAGTTCTTC
CASSYTSLNEQFF
>TRBD2|TRBV2|TRBJ2-1|.
TGTGCCAGCAGCGTGGGGACTAGCGGGGGATTGTACAATGAGCAGTTCTTC
CASSVGTSGGLYNEQFF
>.|TRBV5-8|TRBJ2-5|.
TGTGCCAGCAGCCTAGGACTAAGAGAGACCCAGTACTTC
CASSLGLRETQYF
>.|TRBV14|TRBJ1-1|.
TGTGCCAGCAGCCAAACGGTGAACACTGAAGCTTTCTTT
CASSQTVNTEAFF
>.|TRBV5-1|TRBJ2-7|few
TGCGCCAGCAGCTTGGAACGGGACTACGAGCAGTACTTC
CASSLERDYEQYF
>.|TRBV28|TRBJ2-5|.
TGTGCCAGCAGTTTAGGGGGGGCGGCGGGTGAGACCCAGTACTTC
CASSLGGAAGETQYF
>TRBD1|TRBV7-9|TRBJ2-2|few
TGTGCCAGCAGCCAGAGCAATAACAGGGGGGTCAAGACCGGGGAGCTGTTTTTT
CASSQSNNRGVKTGELFF
>.|TRBV14|TRBJ2-5|.
TGTGCCAGCAGCCCCCACAGGGGACTTCAAGAGACCCAGTACTTC
CASSPHRGLQETQYF
>TRBD1|TRBV7-2|TRBJ2-3|.
TGTGCCAGCAGCCTGGGACAGGGAACAGATACGCAGTATTTT
CASSLGQGTDTQYF
>.|TRBV27|TRBJ2-3|.
TGTGCCAGCAGTTTCGTCAGCACAGATACGCAGTATTTT
CASSFVSTDTQYF
>TRBD1|TRBV11-2|TRBJ2-7|.
TGTGCCAGCAGCTATGGACAGGGGTTCGGTGGGTCCTACGAGCAGTACTTC
CASSYGQGFGGSYEQYF
>.|TRBV4-1|TRBJ2-6|once
TGCGCCAGCAGCCAGGTACAGGGTCAAAGCTCTGGGGCCAACGTCCTGACTTTC
CASSQVQGQSSGANVLTF
>.|TRBV28|TRBJ2-7|.
TGTGCCAGCAGTTTCGCCTTCGGGTACGAGCAGTACTTC
CASSFAFGYEQYF
>.|TRBV29-1|TRBJ1-5|many
TGCAGCGTGTGTAGGGACTCCCAGCATTTT
CSVCRDSQHF
>TRBD1|TRBV10-1|TRBJ2-3|.
TGCGCCAGCAGTGAACAGGGGGCAGCCGGGGATACGCAGTATTTT
CASSEQGAAGDTQYF
>.|TRBV10-3|TRBJ1-5|.
TGTGCCTCCCAAGGCCTAGCGGGCAATCAGCCCCAGCATTTT
CASQGLAGNQPQHF
>TRBD2|TRBV4-1|TRBJ2-3|.
TGCGCCAGCAGCCGAAGAGCGGGGGGGTTCACAGATACGCAGTATTTT
CASSRRAGGFTDTQYF
>.|TRBV28|TRBJ1-2|.
TGTGCCAGCAGTTTATGGAGGTGGGGCTACACCTTC
CASSLWRWGYTF
>TRBD2|TRBV7-6|TRBJ2-1|.
TGTGCCAGCAGCTCAGCGGGGGGGCTCGACAATGAGCAGTTCTTC
CASSSAGGLDNEQFF
>TRBD1|TRBV2|TRBJ1-3|.
TGTGCCAGCAGTGAAGAGGGACAGGGCCCCATAGGTGGAAACACCATATATTTT
CASSEEGQGPIGGNTIYF